These 13 T cell receptor beta chains came from one sample sequenced in a study of PD-L1 blockade in urothelial cancer. The table came from immunoSEQ multiplex PCR; TCRdb's copy has only in-frame clones and leaves some out. This sample has 100,000 to 150,000 clones; roughly 84% occur once, and the top ten carry 3.2%. The time point was: pretreatment peripheral blood. The sample was PBMCs, taken around atezolizumab (anti-PD-L1) treatment. These receptors were collected from a man between 45 and 60 years old with urothelial cancer.

CDR3 amino acids: CASSTAADTQYF. CDR3 coding DNA: TGCGCCAGCAGTACAGCCGCAGATACGCAGTATTTT. The chain carries TRBV10-2 and TRBJ2-3; D unresolved. Germline V gene sequence: CDR1 WSHSY, CDR2 SAAADI. Trimming cost V 5 bases and J 4 bases, with 7 bases left between them. The CDR3 consists of 12 residues.

V and J are TRBV30 and TRBJ1-3; D call uncertain. Trimming removed 1 base at V and 5 bases at J, with 6 bases between. The CDR3 has 12 residues. Germline CDR1 reads GTSNPN; CDR2 reads SVGIG (reference sequence). Written as DNA, the CDR3 is TGTGCCTGGAGTGCTTCCCGAAACACCATATATTTT. This sequence encodes CAWSASRNTIYF.

The chain employs TRBV19 and TRBJ2-7; 14 bases agree with TRBD2. The ends lost 6 bases at V and 6 bases at J; junction bases unmatched: 7. This CDR3 is built from 15 residues. Germline assignment: CDR1 LNHDA and CDR2 SQIVND (reference sequence). The CDR3 DNA follows: TGTGCCAGTAGCAAGGGACTAGCGGGAGTTTCCGAGCAGTACTTC. Translation gives CASSKGLAGVSEQYF.

This clone has a handful of counts. The V call is TRBV6-4, the J call TRBJ1-2, with D tentatively TRBD1 (5 bases). CDR3 size: 14 residues. The V end was cut by 3 bases, the J end by 6 bases, with 14 bases between. The germline V gene has CDR1 MRHNA and CDR2 SNTAGT. The CDR3 DNA is TGTGCCAGCAGTGAATCTTCGCGGGGGAATGGCTACACCTTC. This encodes CASSESSRGNGYTF.

The chain uses TRBV30 and TRBJ2-5; D gene ambiguous. Germline values: CDR1 GTSNPN, CDR2 SVGIG (reference sequence). The V end was cut by 0 bases, the J end by 5 bases, with 16 bases between. The CDR3 has 15 amino acids. The CDR3 nucleotides are TGTGCCTGGAGTGTTGGTGTTAGCTATGTGGAGACCCAGTACTTC. Protein sequence: CAWSVGVSYVETQYF.

The CDR3 spells CASRSTGVVGGEQYF. The CDR3 DNA follows: TGTGCCAGCAGATCCACAGGGGTCGTAGGGGGGGAGCAGTACTTC. The V gene is TRBV5-5, the J gene TRBJ2-7; D perhaps matches TRBD1 (7 bases). CDR3 size: 15 residues. The V end was cut by 5 bases, the J end by 7 bases, with 22 bases between. In germline, CDR1 is SGHKS, CDR2 YYEKEE (reference sequence).

This clone turned up a few times. The V gene is TRBV14, the J gene TRBJ1-6; TRBD1 might be the D (6 bases). Deletions cut 1 base from V and 8 bases from J, with 9 bases between. The germline V gene encodes CDR1 SGHDN and CDR2 FVKESK. The CDR3 totals 14 residues. The CDR3 region is CASSQGRGYSPLHF. Here the CDR3 DNA reads TGTGCCAGCAGCCAAGGCAGGGGATATTCACCCCTCCACTTT.

This chain uses TRBV28 with TRBJ1-4; D is undetermined. The germline V gene encodes CDR1 MDHEN and CDR2 SYDVKM. The CDR3 consists of 14 residues. V was clipped by 3 bases and J by 7 bases, with 12 bases between them. The CDR3 protein is CASSFTGGGEKLFF. CDR3 bases: TGTGCCAGCAGTTTTACGGGAGGCGGTGAAAAACTGTTTTTT.

The rearrangement links TRBV7-9 to TRBJ2-5, with 13 positions matching TRBD2. The germline V gene encodes CDR1 SEHNR and CDR2 FQNEAQ (reference sequence). The CDR3 is made up of 17 amino acids. V trimming: 4 bases; J trimming: 2 bases; junction bases outside the gene matches: 7. The chain's CDR3 is CASSSWTSGGSQETQYF. CDR3 bases: TGTGCCAGCAGCTCCTGGACTAGCGGGGGCTCTCAAGAGACCCAGTACTTC.

This clone was seen a single time. This chain connects TRBV10-3 to TRBJ1-2, with 8 bases matching TRBD1. CDR1 ENHRY and CDR2 SYGVKD come from the germline V gene. With 4 bases clipped from V and 4 bases from J, the junction kept 11 bases outside the gene matches. This CDR3 region has 16 residues. As DNA, the CDR3 is TGTGCCATCAGTGGGGCCCCAGGGGGCGCGGGCTATGGCTACACCTTC. This encodes CAISGAPGGAGYGYTF.

This clone has more than one count but fewer than ten. V gene TRBV2 combines with J gene TRBJ1-5; 8 bases agree with TRBD1. This CDR3 has 12 residues. The germline V gene has CDR1 SNHLY and CDR2 FYNNEI. The chain's CDR3 is CATGGRNQPQHF. CDR3 nucleotide sequence: TGTGCTACAGGGGGTCGAAATCAGCCCCAGCATTTT. Full variable domain (rest looked up from reference TRBV2 and TRBJ1-5): EPEVTQTPSHQVTQMGQEVILRCVPISNHLYFYWYRQILGQKVEFLVSFYNNEISEKSEIFDDQFSVERPDGSNFTLKIRSTKLEDSAMYFCATGGRNQPQHFGDGTRLSIL.

This chain links TRBV5-6 with TRBJ1-6; 7 positions match TRBD1. The CDR3 is 15 amino acids. Trimming at V came to 5 bases and at J to 8 bases, leaving 10 bases not matched to a gene. The germline V gene has CDR1 SGHDT and CDR2 YYEEEE. For the CDR3, the DNA is TGTGCCAGCAGGAAAATACAGGGGCTTGATTCACCCCTCCACTTT. It yields the protein CASRKIQGLDSPLHF.

The chain employs TRBV18 and TRBJ1-1; D unresolved. Germline loops: CDR1 KGHSH, CDR2 LQKENI. V gave up 1 base and J gave up 2 bases, with 5 bases separating them. The CDR3 runs to 13 residues. This CDR3 reads CASSPQRNTEAFF. The CDR3, as DNA: TGTGCCAGCTCACCACAGCGAAACACTGAAGCTTTCTTT.